This T cell receptor (beta chain) was retrieved from a study of blood T cell repertoires in COVID-19. Study in general: Donors in the United States, Italy and Spain gave samples during acute or convalescent COVID-19. From T cells, B-cell-depleted T cells, or PBMCs came the material, which was cDNA or gDNA.

CDR1 LGHDT and CDR2 YNNKEL come from the germline V gene (reference sequence). The CDR3 is made up of 13 amino acids. V shed 0 bases and J shed 4 bases, with 6 bases lying between them. Original methodology: The assay estimated nucleated cells by amplifying reference gene primers. Clones were read by immunoSEQ multiplex PCR, and TCRdb kept only the in-frame ones, dropping some. That table gives V, J and clone size, and the DNA gave D and trimming. The top ten hold less than 6.5% of the sample, which has some 48,000 clones, roughly nine tenths seen once. This sequence joins TRBV3-1 (or the pseudogene TRBV3-2) and TRBJ2-5, with a weak D call TRBD1 (6 bases). This sequence originates from an older man with acute or convalescent COVID-19. The sequenced sample was peripheral blood. CDR3 nucleotide sequence: TGTGCCAGCAGCCAAGAGGGGGCAGAGACCCAGTACTTC. It codes for CASSQEGAETQYF.